The sequence of this T cell receptor beta chain was determined in a study of identical twins. This clonotype was counted a few times. TCRdb passed the 5' RACE reads through MiXCR, listing each CDR3 protein once. The sample lists around 1.7 million distinct CDR3 sequences, less than 35% occurring once. The CDR3 is 16 residues long. Trimming removed 0 bases at V and 0 bases at J, with 10 bases between. Germline CDR1 and CDR2: MGHRA and YSYEKL. This TCR derives from a newborn girl in good health. This chain joins TRBV4-1 and TRBJ2-3; D call uncertain. Sequencing was carried out using cord blood. The CDR3 loop reads CASSQEPHPSTDTQYF. The CDR3 nucleotides read TGCGCCAGCAGCCAAGAACCGCACCCTAGCACAGATACGCAGTATTTT.